Below, one TCR beta chain is given with its context. This sample was taken from a study of beta chain features in type 1 diabetes. Trimming pared 1 base from V and 6 bases from J, leaving 12 bases between. Germline lookup yields CDR1 MDHEN and CDR2 SYDVKM. CDR3 size: 14 residues. Reverse transcription of all isolated RNA meant that expressed TCRB transcripts were sequenced. Assay: immunoSEQ multiplex PCR; the TCRdb copy retains only in-frame clones and omits some. This sample carries over 700,000 clones, 15% to 20% of them seen once, and the ten largest clones take 0.02% to 0.03%. The clonotype was recovered from a woman younger than 35 in good health. The specimen sequenced was naive CD4+ T cells from blood. The chain joins TRBV28 to TRBJ1-2; tentative D call: TRBD1 (5 bases). CDR3 protein: CASSLSGALNGYTF. The DNA of the CDR3 is TGTGCCAGCAGTTTATCCGGGGCCCTAAATGGCTACACCTTC.